The clone carrying this T cell receptor beta chain has a handful of counts. Source study methods: The authors estimated nucleated cell counts from reference gene primer amplification. This table comes from immunoSEQ multiplex PCR, and its TCRdb copy is limited to in-frame clones, with some not included. V and J calls and clone size come straight from that table; D and trimming were deduced from the DNA. The sample comprises approximately 100,000 clones, just under 85% of which are singletons, and approximately 3.4% rests with the top ten. The data were obtained in a study of blood T cell repertoires in COVID-19. Study at large: Sample material is recorded as cDNA or gDNA derived from T cells, B-cell-depleted T cells, or PBMCs.

J was trimmed by 6 bases and V by 2 bases; bases with no gene match: 13. This CDR3 has 17 residues. Germline V gene sequence: CDR1 LGHNA, CDR2 YSLEER. The chain couples TRBV4-3 to TRBJ2-7, with 10 bases fitting TRBD1. The source material was peripheral blood. The origin of this receptor is an elderly woman with active or convalescent COVID-19. The CDR3 spells CASSQFVIGDRGIEQYF. CDR3 nucleotide sequence: TGCGCCAGCAGCCAATTCGTCATTGGGGACAGGGGAATCGAGCAGTACTTC.